This T cell receptor beta chain was profiled in a study of blood T cells in healthy people across ages. On this clonotype: The antigen is unknown.

Study results and caveats: Comparison with aged donors showed that long-lived donors had more naive CD4+ cells and higher diversity. Samples with more naive T cells showed higher observed beta diversity.

Germline CDR1 reads MNHEY; CDR2 reads SMNVEV (reference sequence). Trimming left V 6 bases short and J 4 bases short, with 18 bases between. The length of the CDR3 is 15 residues. Together with a sample-barcoded 5' primer, a J-beta primer mix was included in a second PCR lasting about 7 to 11 cycles. One entry per CDR3 protein results from TCRdb running MiXCR on the 5' RACE reads. The repertoire consists of over 950,000 distinct CDR3 sequences, with about 53% occurring once and the leading ten covering roughly 23%. The TCR was taken from a woman in her sixties in good health. Material: blood. The V call is TRBV27, the J call TRBJ2-5; no clear D gene. The CDR3, as DNA: TGTGCCAGCAGGGCTATTGGGAAAGGGTTAGAGACCCAGTACTTC. Translated, it gives CASRAIGKGLETQYF.